This is a list of T cell receptor beta chains from one sample in a study of blood T cell repertoires in COVID-19. Sequencing was performed with immunoSEQ multiplex PCR; in TCRdb, only in-frame clones are kept and a portion is missing. The sample consists of roughly 500,000 clones, roughly nine tenths of them appearing once. Material for sequencing was peripheral blood. These receptors all stem from a man younger than 35 with COVID-19, enrolled during active disease. Each CDR3 is given with its conserved first and last residue. D genes are given only for firm matches.

d_gene,v_gene,j_gene,CDR3nt,CDR3aa
TRBD1,TRBV6-5,TRBJ2-7,TGTGCCAGCAGTAAACCCGGGACAGTTACCTACGAGCAGTACTTC,CASSKPGTVTYEQYF
.,TRBV7-9,TRBJ2-7,TGTGCCAGCAGCCCAGGGGCTGCCAGCTCCTACGAGCAGTACTTC,CASSPGAASSYEQYF
.,TRBV21-1,TRBJ2-3,TGTGCCAGCAGCGAAGGAATAGAGCGGTCCACAGATACGCAGTATTTT,CASSEGIERSTDTQYF
.,TRBV19,TRBJ2-1,TGTGCCAGTAGTCCTGTTGTAGGAGTAAATGAGCAGTTCTTC,CASSPVVGVNEQFF
.,TRBV3-1/TRBV3-2,TRBJ1-4,TGTGCCAGCAGCCAAGGCACAGGAACTAATGAAAAACTGTTTTTT,CASSQGTGTNEKLFF
.,TRBV5-6,TRBJ1-5,TGTGCCAGCAGCTTAATGGGGGCCCCCAGTCAGCCCCAGCATTTT,CASSLMGAPSQPQHF
TRBD2,TRBV27,TRBJ2-7,TGTGCCAGCAGTCCGCCGGGACTAGCGGGACTGGTGCAGTACTTC,CASSPPGLAGLVQYF
.,TRBV6-4,TRBJ1-1,TGTGCCAGCAGGGAGACTAGGGGGAACACTGAAGCTTTCTTT,CASRETRGNTEAFF
.,TRBV5-4,TRBJ2-1,TGTGCCAGCAGCTTGGGAATTGGGGGAGGTGAGCAGTTCTTC,CASSLGIGGGEQFF
.,TRBV30,TRBJ2-5,TGTGCCTGGAGGCCCGGACGGGGCCAGTACTTC,CAWRPGRGQYF